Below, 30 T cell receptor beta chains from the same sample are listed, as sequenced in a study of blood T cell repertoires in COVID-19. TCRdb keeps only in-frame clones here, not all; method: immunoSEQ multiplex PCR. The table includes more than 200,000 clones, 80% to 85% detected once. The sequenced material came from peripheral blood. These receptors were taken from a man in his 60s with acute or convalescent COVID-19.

CDR3 in amino acids: CASSVSPSAYGYTF. CDR3 sequence (DNA): TGTGCCAGCAGTGTCAGCCCAAGCGCTTATGGCTACACCTTC. The chain recombines TRBV27 with TRBJ1-2; D ambiguous. Germline values: CDR1 MNHEY, CDR2 SMNVEV (reference sequence). V was cut by 5 bases and J by 5 bases, with 15 bases left in between. The CDR3 is 14 amino acids.

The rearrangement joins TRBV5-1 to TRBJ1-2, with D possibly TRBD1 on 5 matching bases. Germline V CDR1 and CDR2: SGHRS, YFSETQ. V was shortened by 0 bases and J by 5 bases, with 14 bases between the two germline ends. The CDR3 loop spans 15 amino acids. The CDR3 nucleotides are TGCGCCAGCAGCTTGGGATCACAGGCTTCGTATGGCTACACCTTC. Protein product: CASSLGSQASYGYTF. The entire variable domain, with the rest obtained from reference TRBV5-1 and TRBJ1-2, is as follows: KAGVTQTPRYLIKTRGQQVTLSCSPISGHRSVSWYQQTPGQGLQFLFEYFSETQRNKGNFPGRFSGRQFSNSRSEMNVSTLELGDSALYLCASSLGSQASYGYTFGSGTRLTVV.

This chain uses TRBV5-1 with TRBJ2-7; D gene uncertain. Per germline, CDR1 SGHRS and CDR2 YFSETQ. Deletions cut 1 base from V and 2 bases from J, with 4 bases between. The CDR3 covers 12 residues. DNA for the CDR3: TGCGCCAGCAGCTTGACACCCTACGAGCAGTACTTC. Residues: CASSLTPYEQYF.

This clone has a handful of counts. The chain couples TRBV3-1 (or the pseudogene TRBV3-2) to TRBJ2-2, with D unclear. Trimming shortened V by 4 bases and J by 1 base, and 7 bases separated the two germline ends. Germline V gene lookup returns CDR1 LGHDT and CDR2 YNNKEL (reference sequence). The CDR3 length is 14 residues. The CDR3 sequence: CASSPPWNTGELFF. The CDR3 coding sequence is TGTGCCAGCAGCCCCCCCTGGAACACCGGGGAGCTGTTTTTT.

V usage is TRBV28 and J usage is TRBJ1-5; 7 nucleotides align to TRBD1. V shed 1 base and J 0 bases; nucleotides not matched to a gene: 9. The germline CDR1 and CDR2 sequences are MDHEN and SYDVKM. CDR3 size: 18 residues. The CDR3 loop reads CASSLYRTGRYSNQPQHF. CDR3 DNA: TGTGCCAGCAGTTTATACCGGACAGGACGGTATAGCAATCAGCCCCAGCATTTT.

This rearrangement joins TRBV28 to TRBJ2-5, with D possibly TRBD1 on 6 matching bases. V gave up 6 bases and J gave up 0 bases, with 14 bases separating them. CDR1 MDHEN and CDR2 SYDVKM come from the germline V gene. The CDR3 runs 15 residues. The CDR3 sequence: CASSLDRLYQETQYF. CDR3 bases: TGTGCCAGCAGCCTCGACAGGCTATACCAAGAGACCCAGTACTTC.

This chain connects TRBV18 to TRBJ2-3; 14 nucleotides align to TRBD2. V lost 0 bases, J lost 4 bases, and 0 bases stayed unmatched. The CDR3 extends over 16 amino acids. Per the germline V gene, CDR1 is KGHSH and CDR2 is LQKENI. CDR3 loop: CASSPPTSGGADTQYF. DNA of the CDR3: TGTGCCAGCTCACCACCGACTAGCGGGGGGGCAGATACGCAGTATTTT.

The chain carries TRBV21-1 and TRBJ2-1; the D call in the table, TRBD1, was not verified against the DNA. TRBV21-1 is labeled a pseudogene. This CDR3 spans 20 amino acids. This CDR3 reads CASSKCRQTPPTSQGNEQFF. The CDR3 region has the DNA TGTGCCAGCAGCAAATGTAGGCAGACCCCGCCGACCTCCCAGGGAAATGAGCAGTTCTTC.

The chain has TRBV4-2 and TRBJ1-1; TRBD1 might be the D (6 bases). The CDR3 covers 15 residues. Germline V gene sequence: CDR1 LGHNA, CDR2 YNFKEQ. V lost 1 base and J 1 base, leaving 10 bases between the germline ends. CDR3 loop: CASSQVGTKNTEAFF. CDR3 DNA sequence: TGTGCCAGCAGCCAAGTGGGGACAAAGAACACTGAAGCTTTCTTT.

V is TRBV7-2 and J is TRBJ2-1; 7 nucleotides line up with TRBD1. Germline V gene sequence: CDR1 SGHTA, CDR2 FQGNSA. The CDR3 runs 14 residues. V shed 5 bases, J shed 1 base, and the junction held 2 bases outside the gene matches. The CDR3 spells CASSPRGSYNEQFF. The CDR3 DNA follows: TGTGCCAGCAGCCCCAGGGGGTCCTACAATGAGCAGTTCTTC.

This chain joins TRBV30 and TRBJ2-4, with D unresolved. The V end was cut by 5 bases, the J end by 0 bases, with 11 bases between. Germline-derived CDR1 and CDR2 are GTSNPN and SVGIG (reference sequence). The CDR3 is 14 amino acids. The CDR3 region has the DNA TGTGCCTGGGTATCGACTGGAGCCAAAAACATTCAGTACTTC. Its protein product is CAWVSTGAKNIQYF.

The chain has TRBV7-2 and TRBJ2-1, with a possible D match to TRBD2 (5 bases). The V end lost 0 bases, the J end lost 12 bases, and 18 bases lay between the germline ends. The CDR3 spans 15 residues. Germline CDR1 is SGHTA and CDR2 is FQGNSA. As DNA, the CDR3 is TGTGCCAGCAGCTTAGCCTACCTAACTAGTGATTTGCAGTTCTTC. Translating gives CASSLAYLTSDLQFF.

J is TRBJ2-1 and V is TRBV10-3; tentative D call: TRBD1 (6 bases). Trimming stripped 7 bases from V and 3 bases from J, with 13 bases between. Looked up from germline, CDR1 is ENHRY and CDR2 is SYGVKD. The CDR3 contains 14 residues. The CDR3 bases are TGTGCCATCATGGGGCAGGGGAGCTACAATGAGCAGTTCTTC. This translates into CAIMGQGSYNEQFF.

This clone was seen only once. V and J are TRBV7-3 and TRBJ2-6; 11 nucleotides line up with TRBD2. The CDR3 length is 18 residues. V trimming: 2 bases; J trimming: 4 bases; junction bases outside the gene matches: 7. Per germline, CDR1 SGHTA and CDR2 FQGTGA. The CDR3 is CASSLVSGGAAGANVLTF. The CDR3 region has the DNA TGTGCCAGCAGCTTAGTTAGCGGGGGGGCCGCAGGGGCCAACGTCCTGACTTTC.

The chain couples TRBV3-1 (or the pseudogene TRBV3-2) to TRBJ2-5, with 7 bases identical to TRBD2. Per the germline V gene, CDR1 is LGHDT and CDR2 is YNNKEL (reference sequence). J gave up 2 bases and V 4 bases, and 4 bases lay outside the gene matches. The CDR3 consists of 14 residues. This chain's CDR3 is CASSLSGGQETQYF. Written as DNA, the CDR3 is TGTGCCAGCAGCCTATCGGGAGGACAAGAGACCCAGTACTTC.

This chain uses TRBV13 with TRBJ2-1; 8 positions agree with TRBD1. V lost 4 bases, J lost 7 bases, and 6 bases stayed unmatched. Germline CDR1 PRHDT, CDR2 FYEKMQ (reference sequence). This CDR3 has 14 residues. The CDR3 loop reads CASSSPTGGNEQFF. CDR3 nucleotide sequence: TGTGCCAGCAGCTCGCCTACAGGGGGGAATGAGCAGTTCTTC.

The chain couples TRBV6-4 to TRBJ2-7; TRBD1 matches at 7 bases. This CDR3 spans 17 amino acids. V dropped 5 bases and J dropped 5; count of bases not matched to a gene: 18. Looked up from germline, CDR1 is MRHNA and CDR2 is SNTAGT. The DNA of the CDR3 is TGTGCCAGCAGTAAAAGACAGGGCACCCCCTTTCCCCACGAGCAGTACTTC. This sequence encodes CASSKRQGTPFPHEQYF.

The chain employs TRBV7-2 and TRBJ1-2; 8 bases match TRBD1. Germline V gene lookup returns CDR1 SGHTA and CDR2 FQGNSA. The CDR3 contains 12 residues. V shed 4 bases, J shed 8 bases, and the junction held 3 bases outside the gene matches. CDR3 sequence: CASSSDREGYTF. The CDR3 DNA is TGTGCCAGCAGCTCGGACAGGGAAGGCTACACCTTC.

Written as DNA, the CDR3 is TGCAGCGTTGAATCAGGGGGCGGGGAGCTGTTTTTT. Translation gives CSVESGGGELFF. The rearrangement uses TRBV29-1 and TRBJ2-2, with TRBD1 matching over 7 bases. Germline V CDR1 and CDR2: SQVTM, ANQGSEA. The V gene end was trimmed by 2 bases and the J gene end by 7 bases; junction bases not matched to a gene: 1. The CDR3 extends over 12 amino acids.

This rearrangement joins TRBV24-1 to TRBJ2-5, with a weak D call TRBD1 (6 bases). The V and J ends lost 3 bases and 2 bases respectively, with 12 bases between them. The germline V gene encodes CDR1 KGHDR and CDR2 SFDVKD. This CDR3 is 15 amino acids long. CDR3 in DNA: TGTGCCACCAGTGATCCACGGACAGATCAAGAGACCCAGTACTTC. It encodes CATSDPRTDQETQYF.

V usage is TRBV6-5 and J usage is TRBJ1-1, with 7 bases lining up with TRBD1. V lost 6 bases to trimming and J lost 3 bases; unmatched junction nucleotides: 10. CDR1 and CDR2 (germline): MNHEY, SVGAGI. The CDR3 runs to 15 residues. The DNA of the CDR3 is TGTGCCAGCAGGCGTGAGGGGGCCGGGTACACTGAAGCTTTCTTT. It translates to CASRREGAGYTEAFF.

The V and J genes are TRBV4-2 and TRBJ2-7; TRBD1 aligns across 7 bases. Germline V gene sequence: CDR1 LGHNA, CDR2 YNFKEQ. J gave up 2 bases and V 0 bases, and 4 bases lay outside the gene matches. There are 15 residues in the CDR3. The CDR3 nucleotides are TGTGCCAGCAGCCAAGACAGGGGGTTGGCCTACGAGCAGTACTTC. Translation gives CASSQDRGLAYEQYF.

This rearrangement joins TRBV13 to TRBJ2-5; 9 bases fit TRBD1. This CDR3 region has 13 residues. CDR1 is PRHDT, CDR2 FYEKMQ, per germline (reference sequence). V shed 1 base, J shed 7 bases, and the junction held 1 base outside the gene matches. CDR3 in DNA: TGTGCCAGCAGCTTAGTGGGACAGGGGACCCAGTACTTC. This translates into CASSLVGQGTQYF.

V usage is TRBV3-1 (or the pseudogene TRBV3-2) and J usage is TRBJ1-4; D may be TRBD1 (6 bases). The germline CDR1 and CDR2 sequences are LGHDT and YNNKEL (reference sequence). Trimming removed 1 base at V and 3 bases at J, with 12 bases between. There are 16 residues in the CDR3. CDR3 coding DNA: TGTGCCAGCAGCCAAGGCGACAGGTTTGCTAATGAAAAACTGTTTTTT. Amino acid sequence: CASSQGDRFANEKLFF.

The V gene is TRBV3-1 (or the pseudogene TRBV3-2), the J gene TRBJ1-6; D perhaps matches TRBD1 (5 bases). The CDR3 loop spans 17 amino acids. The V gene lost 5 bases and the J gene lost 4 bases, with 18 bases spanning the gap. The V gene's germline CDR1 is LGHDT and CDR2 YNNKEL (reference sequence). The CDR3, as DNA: TGTGCCAGCAGCAAAAGCTATGGGGGGAGTTATAATTCACCCCTCCACTTT. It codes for CASSKSYGGSYNSPLHF.

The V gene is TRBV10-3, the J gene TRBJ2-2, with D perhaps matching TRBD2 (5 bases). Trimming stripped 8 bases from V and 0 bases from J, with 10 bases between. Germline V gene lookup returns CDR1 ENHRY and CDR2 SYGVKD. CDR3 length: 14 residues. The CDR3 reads CAIAGRSNTGELFF. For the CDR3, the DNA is TGTGCCATCGCGGGCAGGTCGAACACCGGGGAGCTGTTTTTT.

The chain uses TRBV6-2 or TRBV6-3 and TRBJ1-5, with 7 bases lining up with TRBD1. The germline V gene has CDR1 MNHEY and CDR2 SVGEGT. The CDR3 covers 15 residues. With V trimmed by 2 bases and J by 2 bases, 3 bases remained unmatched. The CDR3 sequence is CASSYRGPGNQPQHF. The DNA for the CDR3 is TGTGCCAGCAGTTACAGGGGGCCTGGCAATCAGCCCCAGCATTTT.

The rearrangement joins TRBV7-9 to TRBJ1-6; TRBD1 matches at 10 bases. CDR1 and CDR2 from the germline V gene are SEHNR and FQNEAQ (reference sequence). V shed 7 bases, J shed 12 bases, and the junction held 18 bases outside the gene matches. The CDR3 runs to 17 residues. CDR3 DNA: TGTGCCAGCACCAGGCTCCTCGGGACAGGGGAAAATCAACCCCTCCACTTT. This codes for CASTRLLGTGENQPLHF.

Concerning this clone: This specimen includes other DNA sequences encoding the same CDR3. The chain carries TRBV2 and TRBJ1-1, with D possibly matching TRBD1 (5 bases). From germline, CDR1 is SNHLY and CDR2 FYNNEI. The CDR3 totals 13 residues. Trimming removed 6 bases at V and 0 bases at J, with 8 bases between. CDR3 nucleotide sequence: TGTGCCAGCAGACCAGGGTTGAACACTGAAGCTTTCTTT. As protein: CASRPGLNTEAFF.

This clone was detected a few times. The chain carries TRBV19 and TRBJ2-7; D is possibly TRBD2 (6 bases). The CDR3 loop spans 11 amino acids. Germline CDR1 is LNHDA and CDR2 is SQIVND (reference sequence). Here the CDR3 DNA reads TGTGCTGTAGGGACTCCTCACGAGCAGTACTTC. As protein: CAVGTPHEQYF.